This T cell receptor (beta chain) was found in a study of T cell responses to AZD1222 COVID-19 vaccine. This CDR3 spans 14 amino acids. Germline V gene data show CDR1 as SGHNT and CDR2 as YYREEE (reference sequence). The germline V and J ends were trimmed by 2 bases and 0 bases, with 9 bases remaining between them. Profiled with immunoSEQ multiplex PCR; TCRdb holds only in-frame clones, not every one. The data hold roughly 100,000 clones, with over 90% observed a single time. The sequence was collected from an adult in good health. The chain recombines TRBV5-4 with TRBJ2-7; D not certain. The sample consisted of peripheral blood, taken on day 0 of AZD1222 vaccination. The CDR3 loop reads CASSLAESSYEQYF. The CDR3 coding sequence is TGTGCCAGCAGCTTAGCAGAGAGCTCCTACGAGCAGTACTTC.